These 32 T cell receptor beta chains were sequenced from one sample in a study of cytomegalovirus exposure and HLA in healthy donors. The PCR was carried out with 60 Vbeta primers and 13 Jbeta primers. Some clones are missing from TCRdb's copy, which holds only in-frame ones; the method was immunoSEQ multiplex PCR. Found here are about 150,000 clones, around 68% of them singletons; the top ten hold around 2.3%. The material sequenced was PBMCs. These receptor sequences come from a man aged 25 to 45 in good health and CMV-seronegative.

This clone has just a few counts. The same CDR3 is also encoded by other DNA sequences in this sample. The chain has TRBV9 and TRBJ1-2; 7 nucleotides line up with TRBD1. J was trimmed by 3 bases and V by 0 bases; bases with no gene match: 2. The germline CDR1 and CDR2 sequences are SGDLS and YYNGEE. This CDR3 comprises 14 residues. This chain's CDR3 is CASSVGTGDYGYTF. The DNA for the CDR3 is TGTGCCAGCAGCGTAGGGACAGGCGACTATGGCTACACCTTC.

Only a few counts were recorded for this clone. The genes are TRBV6-6 and TRBJ1-2; 9 bases agree with TRBD1. Unmatched junction bases numbered 7, after V lost 7 bases and J lost 4 bases. Germline lookup yields CDR1 MNHNY and CDR2 SVGAGI (reference sequence). This CDR3 contains 14 residues. CDR3 region: CASTLQGAVYGYTF. The DNA for the CDR3 is TGTGCCAGCACTTTACAGGGGGCAGTCTATGGCTACACCTTC.

This clone has more than one count but fewer than ten. This chain connects TRBV28 to TRBJ2-7; 9 nucleotides match TRBD1. Trimming took 5 bases from V and 7 from J; bases not matched to a gene: 15. Per germline, CDR1 MDHEN and CDR2 SYDVKM. The CDR3 loop spans 16 amino acids. CDR3 in DNA: TGTGCCAGCAGTACCCCCGGGACAGGGAGGTTCGGGGAGCAGTACTTC. Its translation: CASSTPGTGRFGEQYF. Based on the CDR3 plus reference TRBV28 and TRBJ2-7, the full variable domain is DVKVTQSSRYLVKRTGEKVFLECVQDMDHENMFWYRQDPGLGLRLIYFSYDVKMKEKGDIPEGYSVSREKKERFSLILESASTNQTSMYLCASSTPGTGRFGEQYFGPGTRLTVT.

This chain uses TRBV6-6 with TRBJ1-1, with 7 bases matching TRBD1. Germline V gene data show CDR1 as MNHNY and CDR2 as SVGAGI (reference sequence). With V trimmed by 4 bases and J by 7 bases, 3 bases remained unmatched. The CDR3 spans 12 residues. The CDR3 DNA sequence: TGTGCCAGCAGTTTCGACAGGGTTGAAGCTTTCTTT. Residues: CASSFDRVEAFF.

This clone was recorded only once. J is TRBJ2-5 and V is TRBV7-2; tentative D call: TRBD2 (5 bases). Trimming removed 4 bases from V and 4 bases from J, with 13 bases in between. CDR1 is SGHTA, CDR2 FQGNSA, per germline. The CDR3 spans 14 residues. The CDR3 here is CASSSPGLRETQYF. The DNA for the CDR3 is TGTGCCAGCAGCTCCCCCGGACTCCGAGAGACCCAGTACTTC.

Turning to this clone: Germline and junction disagree at one end, which may indicate a read error. The chain links TRBV5-4 to TRBJ1-6; D remains unclear. This CDR3 region has 12 residues. CDR1 SGHNT and CDR2 YYREEE come from the germline V gene (reference sequence). The DNA of the CDR3 is TGTGCCAGCAGCTTAGAGGGTTCACCCCTCAACTTT. As protein: CASSLEGSPLNF.

The chain combines TRBV5-1 with TRBJ2-7; 7 bases fit TRBD1. V lost 1 base to trimming and J lost 1 base; unmatched junction nucleotides: 8. Germline V gene sequence: CDR1 SGHRS, CDR2 YFSETQ. This CDR3 contains 16 residues. The CDR3 coding sequence is TGCGCCAGCAGCTTGCAATCCGGACAGGCTTCCTACGAGCAGTACTTC. Amino acids: CASSLQSGQASYEQYF.

The chain links TRBV5-1 to TRBJ2-3; 10 nucleotides agree with TRBD1. This CDR3 region has 15 residues. J was trimmed by 6 bases and V by 4 bases; bases with no gene match: 8. The germline CDR1 and CDR2 sequences are SGHRS and YFSETQ. CDR3 in DNA: TGCGCCAGCAGCCCCGTCCCGGGACAGGGGGATACGCAGTATTTT. It is translated as CASSPVPGQGDTQYF.

The chain combines TRBV13 with TRBJ2-5, with 8 nucleotides matching TRBD1. CDR1 is PRHDT, CDR2 FYEKMQ, per germline (reference sequence). The CDR3 extends over 14 amino acids. V dropped 5 bases and J dropped 3; count of bases not matched to a gene: 5. CDR3 amino acids: CASSATGVEETQYF. In DNA form, the CDR3 reads TGTGCCAGCAGCGCGACAGGGGTTGAAGAGACCCAGTACTTC.

The chain carries TRBV7-3 and TRBJ2-2; perhaps TRBD1 as D (6 bases). Per germline, CDR1 SGHTA and CDR2 FQGTGA. This CDR3 is built from 13 residues. Trimming left V 6 bases short and J 5 bases short, with 10 bases between. The CDR3 loop reads CASRRTVTGELFF. The CDR3 DNA is TGTGCCAGCAGAAGGACAGTTACCGGGGAGCTGTTTTTT.

Comments on this clone: The germline gene is not matched at one end of the junction; a read error may be the cause. The chain has TRBV13 and TRBJ2-7, with D maybe TRBD2 (7 bases). The CDR3 has 14 amino acids. The V gene's germline CDR1 is PRHDT and CDR2 FYEKMQ (reference sequence). In nucleotides, the CDR3 is TGTGCCAGCAGCGTAGGGGGGGGGCAGGGCGAGCAGTACTTC. Its translation is CASSVGGGQGEQYF. The complete variable domain, with remaining parts taken from reference TRBV13 and TRBJ2-7, reads AAGVIQSPRHLIKEKRETATLKCYPIPRHDTVYWYQQGPGQDPQFLISFYEKMQSDKGSIPDRFSAQQFSDYHSELNMSSLELGDSALYFCASSVGGGQGEQYFGPGTRLTVT.

The chain recombines TRBV5-6 with TRBJ2-1, with 10 bases matching TRBD1. Germline CDR1 is SGHDT and CDR2 is YYEEEE. The V segment lost 0 bases and the J segment 10 bases; nucleotides outside the gene matches: 10. This CDR3 contains 16 residues. This CDR3 is CASSLAGQGDWGEQFF. The CDR3 bases are TGTGCCAGCAGCTTGGCAGGACAGGGGGACTGGGGGGAGCAGTTCTTC.

The chain couples TRBV29-1 to TRBJ1-1; D call uncertain. Trimming left V 5 bases short and J 0 bases short, with 7 bases between. CDR3 size: 12 residues. Germline V CDR1 and CDR2: SQVTM, ANQGSEA. Here the CDR3 DNA reads TGCAGCGTTCTAACCATGAACACTGAAGCTTTCTTT. Translation: CSVLTMNTEAFF.

The chain links TRBV28 to TRBJ1-6; 8 bases fit TRBD1. CDR3 length: 16 residues. V lost 3 bases to trimming and J lost 2 bases; unmatched junction nucleotides: 3. Germline-derived CDR1 and CDR2 are MDHEN and SYDVKM. CDR3 sequence (DNA): TGTGCCAGCAGTTTTCAGGGGGCGACCTATAATTCACCCCTCCACTTT. This encodes CASSFQGATYNSPLHF.

In nucleotides, the CDR3 is TGTGCCAGCAGCTTCAGTCCCGGGACAGCCTACGAGCAGTACTTC. Protein product: CASSFSPGTAYEQYF. The V gene is TRBV7-2, the J gene TRBJ2-7, with 7 bases identical to TRBD1. Trimming removed 3 bases from V and 2 bases from J; junction bases left unmatched: 7. Germline CDR1 reads SGHTA; CDR2 reads FQGNSA. This CDR3 comprises 15 residues.

The chain uses TRBV4-3 and TRBJ1-4, with TRBD1 identical over 7 bases. V lost 0 bases to trimming and J lost 8 bases; unmatched junction nucleotides: 6. Per germline, CDR1 LGHNA and CDR2 YSLEER. This CDR3 has 15 residues. The DNA for the CDR3 is TGCGCCAGCAGCCAAGACACAGGGGAAGGGGAAAAACTGTTTTTT. It translates to CASSQDTGEGEKLFF.

The chain recombines TRBV6-4 with TRBJ2-1; no definite D call. The CDR3 extends over 13 amino acids. The V and J ends lost 4 bases and 5 bases respectively, with 9 bases between them. CDR1 and CDR2 (germline): MRHNA, SNTAGT. CDR3 sequence: CASSVSRDNEQFF. The CDR3 nucleotides read TGTGCCAGCAGTGTATCCCGGGACAATGAGCAGTTCTTC.

The CDR3 nucleotides read TGTGCCAGCAGCTTAGCGACAGGGAAGGTCAATCAGCCCCAGCATTTT. Protein product: CASSLATGKVNQPQHF. The chain is built from TRBV11-2 and TRBJ1-5; the match to TRBD1 covers 7 bases. V was clipped by 1 base and J by 3 bases; unmatched bases: 6. Germline V lookup: CDR1 SGHAT, CDR2 FQNNGV. This CDR3 comprises 16 residues.

Sample share makes this clone medium-sized. The chain uses TRBV5-6 and TRBJ2-1, with D hard to call. This CDR3 region has 16 residues. Trimming took 4 bases from V and 3 from J, leaving 17 bases between them. From germline, CDR1 is SGHDT and CDR2 YYEEEE. CDR3 sequence reads: CASSLQHSIDYNEQFF. The CDR3 nucleotides read TGTGCCAGCAGCCTACAGCACAGCATAGACTACAATGAGCAGTTCTTC.

This clone has more than one count but fewer than ten. The genes are TRBV2 and TRBJ2-2, with D possibly TRBD1 on 6 matching bases. Trimming stripped 4 bases from V and 4 bases from J, with 13 bases between. Germline values: CDR1 SNHLY, CDR2 FYNNEI. The CDR3 totals 15 residues. CDR3 amino acids: CASSAEGGTTGELFF. CDR3 DNA sequence: TGTGCCAGCAGTGCCGAAGGGGGAACCACCGGGGAGCTGTTTTTT. The whole variable domain, remainder taken from reference TRBV2 and TRBJ2-2, is EPEVTQTPSHQVTQMGQEVILRCVPISNHLYFYWYRQILGQKVEFLVSFYNNEISEKSEIFDDQFSVERPDGSNFTLKIRSTKLEDSAMYFCASSAEGGTTGELFFGEGSRLTVL.

As regards this clone: Within the sample, other DNA sequences also encode this same CDR3. The gene calls are TRBV5-1 and TRBJ2-5; 8 bases match TRBD2. CDR1 and CDR2 from the germline V gene are SGHRS and YFSETQ. The CDR3 consists of 15 residues. V lost 0 bases to trimming and J lost 5 bases; unmatched junction nucleotides: 6. DNA of the CDR3: TGCGCCAGCAGCTTGGCCGCGGGGGGCCGGGAGACCCAGTACTTC. This sequence encodes CASSLAAGGRETQYF.

The chain has TRBV5-4 and TRBJ2-7, with TRBD1 matching 11 bases. CDR3 size: 14 residues. Trimming cost V 4 bases and J 6 bases; bases outside gene matches: 6. Germline V CDR1 and CDR2: SGHNT, YYREEE (reference sequence). Here the CDR3 reads CASSGGTGGAEQYF. In DNA form, the CDR3 reads TGTGCCAGCAGCGGGGGGACAGGGGGGGCCGAGCAGTACTTC.

This rearrangement joins TRBV2 to TRBJ2-2, with D uncertain. Germline values: CDR1 SNHLY, CDR2 FYNNEI. V lost 6 bases, J lost 5 bases, and 13 bases lay in between. The CDR3 is 14 residues long. CDR3 loop: CASSPLVLTGELFF. Here the CDR3 DNA reads TGTGCCAGCAGCCCTTTAGTTTTGACCGGGGAGCTGTTTTTT.

This rearrangement joins TRBV9 to TRBJ2-7, with TRBD1 matching over 10 bases. Germline V gene data show CDR1 as SGDLS and CDR2 as YYNGEE. The J segment lost 2 bases and the V segment lost 0 bases, leaving 5 bases of the junction unmatched. This CDR3 contains 16 residues. The CDR3 reads CASSVGDRGLPYEQYF. CDR3 bases: TGTGCCAGCAGCGTAGGGGACAGGGGATTGCCCTACGAGCAGTACTTC.

This rearrangement joins TRBV4-2 to TRBJ2-1; 9 bases are a match to TRBD2. The CDR3 spans 14 residues. In germline, CDR1 is LGHNA, CDR2 YNFKEQ. V lost 5 bases to trimming and J lost 4 bases; unmatched junction nucleotides: 3. The CDR3 region is CASSLAGAYNEQFF. The CDR3 bases are TGTGCCAGCAGCTTAGCGGGGGCGTACAATGAGCAGTTCTTC.

The rearrangement joins TRBV29-1 to TRBJ2-6; 8 nucleotides align to TRBD2. J was trimmed by 0 bases and V by 2 bases; bases with no gene match: 3. The CDR3 covers 16 residues. The germline CDR1 and CDR2 sequences are SQVTM and ANQGSEA. CDR3 amino acids: CSVERGGLSGANVLTF. CDR3 DNA sequence: TGCAGCGTTGAACGGGGGGGCCTCTCTGGGGCCAACGTCCTGACTTTC. Full variable domain (missing parts from reference TRBV29-1 and TRBJ2-6): SAVISQKPSRDICQRGTSLTIQCQVDSQVTMMFWYRQQPGQSLTLIATANQGSEATYESGFVIDKFPISRPNLTFSTLTVSNMSPEDSSIYLCSVERGGLSGANVLTFGAGSRLTVL.

This clone was counted only a few times. This sequence joins TRBV27 and TRBJ1-6; 7 nucleotides agree with TRBD1. Unmatched junction bases numbered 4, after V lost 5 bases and J lost 9 bases. Looked up from germline, CDR1 is MNHEY and CDR2 is SMNVEV (reference sequence). The length of the CDR3 is 13 residues. CDR3 nucleotide sequence: TGTGCCAGCAGTGGGACAGACGCTTCACCCCTCCACTTT. This translates into CASSGTDASPLHF.

V and J are TRBV15 and TRBJ2-7, with 13 bases that match TRBD2. The CDR3 is 13 amino acids. V lost 6 bases and J lost 10; bases outside the gene matches: 6. The V gene's germline CDR1 is LNHNV and CDR2 YYDKDF (reference sequence). This chain's CDR3 is CATSMTSGGPQYF. CDR3 nucleotide sequence: TGTGCCACCAGTATGACTAGCGGGGGGCCCCAGTACTTC.

Regarding this clone: One end of the junction varies from germline; a read error may be responsible. The V gene is TRBV18, the J gene TRBJ1-1; 8 nucleotides align to TRBD1. Germline V gene data show CDR1 as KGHSH and CDR2 as LQKENI. CDR3 length: 16 amino acids. This CDR3 reads CASSPTSGQVNTEAFF. CDR3 DNA: TGTGCCAGTTCACCAACCTCGGGACAGGTGAACACTGAAGCTTTCTTT.

This chain connects TRBV19 to TRBJ2-5; 7 bases map to TRBD2. CDR3 length equals 17 residues. The V gene's germline CDR1 is LNHDA and CDR2 SQIVND (reference sequence). J was trimmed by 4 bases and V by 6 bases; bases with no gene match: 17. Here the CDR3 reads CASRERGGGGNRETQYF. The CDR3 nucleotides read TGTGCCAGTAGAGAGCGGGGTGGCGGTGGTAACAGAGAGACCCAGTACTTC. Combining the CDR3 with reference TRBV19 and TRBJ2-5 gives the whole variable domain DGGITQSPKYLFRKEGQNVTLSCEQNLNHDAMYWYRQDPGQGLRLIYYSQIVNDFQKGDIAEGYSVSREKKESFPLTVTSAQKNPTAFYLCASRERGGGGNRETQYFGPGTRLLVL.

This chain links TRBV6-4 with TRBJ2-3, with 9 nucleotides matching TRBD2. Trimming took 5 bases from V and 1 from J; bases not matched to a gene: 7. The germline CDR1 and CDR2 sequences are MRHNA and SNTAGT. This CDR3 has 16 amino acids. The CDR3 region is CASSRESSGGTDTQYF. Written as DNA, the CDR3 is TGTGCCAGCAGTCGGGAGTCTAGCGGGGGCACAGATACGCAGTATTTT.

For this clone: The same CDR3 arises from other DNA sequences in this sample as well. The V call is TRBV5-5, the J call TRBJ1-1; D may be TRBD1 (5 bases). Deletions cut 1 base from V and 0 bases from J, with 7 bases between. This CDR3 has 14 residues. Germline V CDR1 and CDR2: SGHKS, YYEKEE (reference sequence). CDR3 DNA sequence: TGTGCCAGCAGCTTGACAGGTCTGAACACTGAAGCTTTCTTT. Protein product: CASSLTGLNTEAFF.